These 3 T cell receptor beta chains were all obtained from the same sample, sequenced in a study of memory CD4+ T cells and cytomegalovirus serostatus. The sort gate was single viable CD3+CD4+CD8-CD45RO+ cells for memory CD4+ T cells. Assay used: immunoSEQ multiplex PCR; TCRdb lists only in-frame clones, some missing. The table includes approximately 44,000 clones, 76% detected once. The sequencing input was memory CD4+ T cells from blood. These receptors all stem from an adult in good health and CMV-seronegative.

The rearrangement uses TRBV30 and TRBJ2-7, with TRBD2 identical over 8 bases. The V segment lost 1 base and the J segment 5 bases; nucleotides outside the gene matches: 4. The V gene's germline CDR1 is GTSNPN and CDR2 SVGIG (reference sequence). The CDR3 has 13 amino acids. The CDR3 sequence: CAWSARLANEQYF. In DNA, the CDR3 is TGTGCCTGGAGTGCTCGACTAGCGAACGAGCAGTACTTC.

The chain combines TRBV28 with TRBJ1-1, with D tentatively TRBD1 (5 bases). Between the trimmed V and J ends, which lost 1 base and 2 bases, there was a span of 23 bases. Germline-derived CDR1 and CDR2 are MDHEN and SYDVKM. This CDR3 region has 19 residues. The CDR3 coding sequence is TGTGCCAGCAGTTTATTTTTCAGAGGGTTAGGGACCGAAAACACTGAAGCTTTCTTT. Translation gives CASSLFFRGLGTENTEAFF.

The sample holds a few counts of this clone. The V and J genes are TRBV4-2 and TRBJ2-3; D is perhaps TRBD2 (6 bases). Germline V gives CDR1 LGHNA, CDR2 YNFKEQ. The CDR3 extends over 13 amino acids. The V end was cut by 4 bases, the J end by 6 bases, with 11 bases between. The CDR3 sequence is CASSLTSPDTQYF. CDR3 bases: TGTGCCAGCAGCCTTACTAGCCCGGATACGCAGTATTTT.